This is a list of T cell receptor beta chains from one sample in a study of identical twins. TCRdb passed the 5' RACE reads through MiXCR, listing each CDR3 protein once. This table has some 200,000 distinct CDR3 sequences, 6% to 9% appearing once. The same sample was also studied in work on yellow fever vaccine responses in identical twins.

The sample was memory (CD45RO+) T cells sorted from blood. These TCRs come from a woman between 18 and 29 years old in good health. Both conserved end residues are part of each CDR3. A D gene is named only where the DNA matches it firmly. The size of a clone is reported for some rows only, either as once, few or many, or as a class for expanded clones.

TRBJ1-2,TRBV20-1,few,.,CSATGDYGYTF,TGCAGTGCGACCGGGGATTATGGCTACACCTTC
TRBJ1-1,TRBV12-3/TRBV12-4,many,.,CASRRQIKNTEAFF,TGTGCCAGCAGACGACAGATTAAGAACACTGAAGCTTTCTTT
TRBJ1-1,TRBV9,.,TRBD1,CASSDGTANTEAFF,TGTGCCAGCAGCGACGGGACAGCGAACACTGAAGCTTTCTTT
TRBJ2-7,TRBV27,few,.,CASSPSGTLYEQYF,TGTGCCAGCAGCCCCAGCGGTACCCTCTACGAGCAGTACTTC
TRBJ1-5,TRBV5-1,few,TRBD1,CASSLEGQGPQPQHF,TGCGCCAGCAGCTTGGAGGGACAGGGCCCCCAGCCCCAGCATTTT
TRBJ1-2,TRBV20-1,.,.,CSSSGVANYGYTF,TGCAGTTCCTCAGGAGTAGCTAACTATGGCTACACCTTC
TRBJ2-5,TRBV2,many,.,CASSVIMQETQYF,TGTGCCAGCAGTGTGATTATGCAAGAGACCCAGTACTTC
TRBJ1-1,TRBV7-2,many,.,CASSLNGGLRTEAFF,TGTGCCAGCAGCTTAAACGGGGGCCTAAGGACTGAAGCTTTCTTT
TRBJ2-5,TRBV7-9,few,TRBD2,CASIRPLAGYQETQYF,TGTGCCAGCATTCGACCATTAGCGGGGTACCAAGAGACCCAGTACTTC
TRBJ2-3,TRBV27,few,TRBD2,CASRGLAGGPRTDTQYF,TGTGCCAGCAGGGGACTAGCGGGAGGGCCCCGCACAGATACGCAGTATTTT
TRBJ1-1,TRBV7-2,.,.,CASSLAPGTTTEAFF,TGTGCCAGCAGCTTAGCCCCCGGGACAACCACTGAAGCTTTCTTT
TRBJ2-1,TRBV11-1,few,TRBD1,CASSLTGDRGYNEQFF,TGTGCCAGCAGCTTAACGGGCGACAGGGGCTACAATGAGCAGTTCTTC
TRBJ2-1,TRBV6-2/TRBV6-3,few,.,CASRKGGGGNEQFF,TGTGCCAGCAGGAAGGGAGGAGGTGGGAATGAGCAGTTCTTC
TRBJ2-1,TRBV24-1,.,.,CATGTAEAAEQFF,TGTGCCACCGGGACTGCTGAGGCCGCAGAGCAGTTCTTC
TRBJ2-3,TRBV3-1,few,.,CASSPPGAGYTDTQYF,TGTGCCAGCAGCCCACCCGGTGCGGGGTACACAGATACGCAGTATTTT
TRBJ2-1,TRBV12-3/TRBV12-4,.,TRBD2,CACSWVGAGGLVNNEQFF,TGTGCCTGCAGTTGGGTCGGAGCGGGAGGGCTTGTGAACAATGAGCAGTTCTTC
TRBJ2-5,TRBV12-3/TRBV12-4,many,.,CASRDPGQETQYF,TGTGCCAGCCGGGACCCGGGGCAAGAGACCCAGTACTTC